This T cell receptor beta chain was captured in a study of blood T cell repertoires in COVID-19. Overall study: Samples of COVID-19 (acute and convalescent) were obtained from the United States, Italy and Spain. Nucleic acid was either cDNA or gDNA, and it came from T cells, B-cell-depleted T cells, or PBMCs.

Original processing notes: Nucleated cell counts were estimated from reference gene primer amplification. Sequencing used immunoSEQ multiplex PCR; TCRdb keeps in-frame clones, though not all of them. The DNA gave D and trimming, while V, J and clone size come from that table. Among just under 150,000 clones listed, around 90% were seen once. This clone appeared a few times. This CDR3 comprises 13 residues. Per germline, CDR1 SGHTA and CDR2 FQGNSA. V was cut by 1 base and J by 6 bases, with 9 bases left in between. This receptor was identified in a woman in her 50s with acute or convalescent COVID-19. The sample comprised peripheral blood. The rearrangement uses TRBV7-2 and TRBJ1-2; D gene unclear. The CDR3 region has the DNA TGTGCCAGCAGCTTAGTCCCTCGGGATGGCTACACCTTC. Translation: CASSLVPRDGYTF.